This T cell receptor beta chain was observed in a study of T cell responses to AZD1222 COVID-19 vaccine. The study, taken as a whole, reports: CD4 TCRs covered the whole spike, strongest at regions 160-218 and 743-854. Spike-specific TCR breadth and depth went up after people got two AZD1222 doses.

Using immunoSEQ multiplex PCR, the repertoire was profiled, and TCRdb retains in-frame clones only, with some absent. The repertoire holds 100,000 to 120,000 clones, with about 90% as singletons. On this clone: Its antigen is not identified.

Trimming took 0 bases from V and 3 from J, leaving 8 bases between them. Germline CDR1 SGHTA, CDR2 FQGNSA. The CDR3 has 14 residues. This rearrangement joins TRBV7-2 to TRBJ2-5; no clear D. The starting material was peripheral blood, obtained on day 0 of AZD1222 vaccination. This receptor was obtained from an adult in good health. CDR3 coding DNA: TGTGCCAGCAGCTTAGCGGGTCCTGAAGAGACCCAGTACTTC. Amino acid sequence: CASSLAGPEETQYF.